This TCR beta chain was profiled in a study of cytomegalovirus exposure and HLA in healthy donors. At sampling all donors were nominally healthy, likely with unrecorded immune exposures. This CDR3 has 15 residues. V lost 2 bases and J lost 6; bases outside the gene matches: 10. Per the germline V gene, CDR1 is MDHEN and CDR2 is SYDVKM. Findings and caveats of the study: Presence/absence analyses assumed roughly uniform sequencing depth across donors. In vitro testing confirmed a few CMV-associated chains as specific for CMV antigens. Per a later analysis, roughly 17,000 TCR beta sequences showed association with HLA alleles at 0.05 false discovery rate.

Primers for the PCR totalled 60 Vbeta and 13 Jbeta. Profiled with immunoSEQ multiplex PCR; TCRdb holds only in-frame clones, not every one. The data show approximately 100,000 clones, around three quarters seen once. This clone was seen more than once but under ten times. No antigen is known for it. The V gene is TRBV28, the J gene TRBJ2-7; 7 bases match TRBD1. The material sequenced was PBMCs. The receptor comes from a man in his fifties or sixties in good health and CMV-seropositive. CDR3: CASSLPTGNRGEQYF. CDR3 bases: TGTGCCAGCAGTTTACCGACAGGGAACAGGGGCGAGCAGTACTTC.